This T cell receptor beta chain was captured in a study of T cells in Graves' hyperthyroidism and ophthalmopathy. Whole-study results and caveats: Prediction of ophthalmopathy progression came a median around 6.5 months pre-onset. A model of 13 V-J features distinguished ophthalmopathy from stable hyperthyroidism.

Amplified TCR beta CDR3 regions came from RNA transcripts. Carried out on the TCR CDR3, a first-round RT-PCR used the HTBI primer set. TCRdb re-analysed the multiplex PCR reads in MiXCR, keeping a single row per CDR3 protein. The profile shows hundreds of thousands of distinct CDR3 sequences, roughly 40% of them singletons. This clonotype was counted between two and nine times. What it binds is unknown. Germline lookup yields CDR1 DFQATT and CDR2 SNEGSKA (reference sequence). V was pared by 1 base and J by 7 bases, with 13 bases between. The CDR3 has 14 residues. Each patient was aged 18 to 65 and had newly diagnosed hyperthyroidism of under 2 months' duration. Based on clinical symptoms, serum thyroxine and TRAb, thyroid ultrasound and orbital computed tomography, diagnoses were reached.

The chain couples TRBV20-1 to TRBJ2-2; possible D gene TRBD1, 5 bases. The specimen was blood. The receptor was derived from a man aged 18 to 29 with Graves' hyperthyroidism. CDR3 nucleotides: TGCAGTGCTAGAGCGAGTCAGGGCGGCGGGGAGCTGTTTTTT. It encodes CSARASQGGGELFF.